The clone carrying this T cell receptor (beta chain) was counted once. The target antigen is unknown. One junction end does not reproduce the germline sequence, and a read error may be involved. This specimen comes from a study of cytomegalovirus exposure and HLA in healthy donors. CDR3 length equals 14 residues. Germline V CDR1 and CDR2: SGHRS, YFSETQ. Findings of the study overall: In a later analysis, several top co-occurrence clusters appeared linked to parvovirus B19, influenza, CMV and Epstein-Barr virus.

PCR was performed using 60 Vbeta and 13 Jbeta primers. TCRdb's table, derived via immunoSEQ multiplex PCR, lists solely in-frame clones and lacks some. Of around 150,000 clones in the sample, approximately 71% were seen once. Sequencing was carried out using PBMCs. The clonotype comes from a man aged 50-59 years in good health and CMV-seronegative. V usage is TRBV5-1 and J usage is TRBJ2-5; D is ambiguous. CDR3 residues: CASSLGQYQEAQYF. The DNA for the CDR3 is TGCGCCAGCAGCTTGGGGCAGTACCAAGAGGCCCAGTACTTC.